This T cell receptor beta chain was obtained from a study of shared clonotypes between healthy human individuals. About the study: Per donor, CD8 memory used one plate, CD8 naive used two, CD4 memory used three and CD4 naive used three.

Clones were sequenced by immunoSEQ multiplex PCR, and TCRdb holds only the in-frame ones, with some missing. The sample lists around 2.5 million clones, over 85% occurring once. Healthy and HIV-negative, the adult donors had no recent acute infections or vaccinations. The germline V gene has CDR1 MNHNS and CDR2 SASEGT. The V end lost 2 bases, the J end lost 2 bases, and 19 bases lay between the germline ends. The CDR3 sequence is 18 residues long. This clonotype was obtained from a man aged 18 to 30 in good health. Some clones in this sample may be carry-over from other donors' samples. What was sequenced was naive CD4+ T cells from PBMCs. Stated subset: CD45RA+ positively selected. The J gene is TRBJ1-5, the V gene TRBV6-1, with D possibly matching TRBD1 (5 bases). The CDR3 region is CASSEQGTYIRGNQPQHF. CDR3 sequence (DNA): TGTGCCAGCAGTGAACAAGGGACCTATATCCGGGGCAATCAGCCCCAGCATTTT.